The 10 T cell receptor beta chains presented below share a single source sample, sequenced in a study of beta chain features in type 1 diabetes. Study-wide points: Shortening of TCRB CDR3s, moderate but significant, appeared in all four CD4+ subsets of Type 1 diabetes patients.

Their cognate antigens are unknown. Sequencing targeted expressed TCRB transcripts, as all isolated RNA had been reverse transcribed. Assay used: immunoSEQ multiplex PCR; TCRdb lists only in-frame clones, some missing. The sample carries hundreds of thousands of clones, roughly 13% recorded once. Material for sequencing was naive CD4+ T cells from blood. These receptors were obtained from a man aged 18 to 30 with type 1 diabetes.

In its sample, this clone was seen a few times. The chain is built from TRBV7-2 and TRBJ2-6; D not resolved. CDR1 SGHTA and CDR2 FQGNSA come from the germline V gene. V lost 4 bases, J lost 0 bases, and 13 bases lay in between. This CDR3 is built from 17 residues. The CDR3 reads CASSSGPFYSGANVLTF. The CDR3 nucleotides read TGTGCCAGCAGCTCCGGCCCTTTTTACTCTGGGGCCAACGTCCTGACTTTC.

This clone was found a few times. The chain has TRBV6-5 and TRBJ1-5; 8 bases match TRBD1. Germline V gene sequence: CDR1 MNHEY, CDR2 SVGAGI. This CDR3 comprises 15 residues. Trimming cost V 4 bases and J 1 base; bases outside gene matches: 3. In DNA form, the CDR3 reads TGTGCCAGCAGTTCAACAGGGGGAAGCAATCAGCCCCAGCATTTT. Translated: CASSSTGGSNQPQHF.

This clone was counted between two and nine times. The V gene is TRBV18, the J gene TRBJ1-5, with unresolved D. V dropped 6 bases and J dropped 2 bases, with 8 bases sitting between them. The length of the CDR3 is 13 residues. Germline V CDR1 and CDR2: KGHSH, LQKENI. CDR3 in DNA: TGTGCCAGCTCTCAGGAGGGCAATCAGCCCCAGCATTTT. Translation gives CASSQEGNQPQHF.

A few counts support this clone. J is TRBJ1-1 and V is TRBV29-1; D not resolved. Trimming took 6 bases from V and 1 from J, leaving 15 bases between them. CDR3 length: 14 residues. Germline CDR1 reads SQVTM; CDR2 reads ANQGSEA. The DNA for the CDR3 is TGCAGCGTGCAGAAACAAAACAAGAACACTGAAGCTTTCTTT. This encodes CSVQKQNKNTEAFF.

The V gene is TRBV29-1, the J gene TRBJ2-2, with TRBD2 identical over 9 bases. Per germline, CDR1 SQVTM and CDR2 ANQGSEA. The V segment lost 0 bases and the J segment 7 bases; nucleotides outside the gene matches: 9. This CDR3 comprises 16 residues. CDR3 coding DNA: TGCAGCGTTGAAGAAAGGCTAGCGGGAAGGTTCGGGGAGCTGTTTTTT. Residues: CSVEERLAGRFGELFF.

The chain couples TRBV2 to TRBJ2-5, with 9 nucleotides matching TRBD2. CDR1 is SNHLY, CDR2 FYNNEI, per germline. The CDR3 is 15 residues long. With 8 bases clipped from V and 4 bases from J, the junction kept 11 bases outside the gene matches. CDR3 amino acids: CASPPGSGGAETQYF. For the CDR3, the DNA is TGTGCCAGCCCCCCAGGTAGCGGGGGTGCAGAGACCCAGTACTTC.

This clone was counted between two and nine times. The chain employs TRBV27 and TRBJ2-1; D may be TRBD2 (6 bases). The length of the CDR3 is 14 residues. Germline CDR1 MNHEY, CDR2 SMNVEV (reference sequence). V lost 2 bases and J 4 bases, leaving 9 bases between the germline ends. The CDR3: CASSLAGGYNEQFF. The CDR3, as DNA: TGTGCCAGCAGTTTAGCCGGGGGTTACAATGAGCAGTTCTTC.

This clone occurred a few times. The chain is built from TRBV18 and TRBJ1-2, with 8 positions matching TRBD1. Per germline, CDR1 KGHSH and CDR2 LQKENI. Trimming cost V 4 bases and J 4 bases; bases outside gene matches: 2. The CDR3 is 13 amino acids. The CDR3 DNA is TGTGCCAGCTCACAGGACAGGGCCTATGGCTACACCTTC. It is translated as CASSQDRAYGYTF.

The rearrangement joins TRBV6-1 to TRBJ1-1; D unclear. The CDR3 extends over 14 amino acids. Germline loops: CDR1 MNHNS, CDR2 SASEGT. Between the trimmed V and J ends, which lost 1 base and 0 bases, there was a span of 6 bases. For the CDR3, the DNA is TGTGCCAGCAGTGAAGAGGCAGTGAACACTGAAGCTTTCTTT. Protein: CASSEEAVNTEAFF.

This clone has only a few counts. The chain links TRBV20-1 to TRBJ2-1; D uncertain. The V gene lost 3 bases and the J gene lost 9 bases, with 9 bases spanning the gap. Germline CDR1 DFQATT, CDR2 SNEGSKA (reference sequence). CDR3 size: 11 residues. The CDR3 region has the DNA TGCAGTGCTAGTGAGCACAGTGAGCAGTTCTTC. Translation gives CSASEHSEQFF.